This T cell receptor (beta chain) was obtained from a study of cytomegalovirus exposure and HLA in healthy donors. Trimming stripped 0 bases from V and 4 bases from J, with 12 bases between. The germline CDR1 and CDR2 sequences are MDHEN and SYDVKM. The CDR3 totals 16 residues. In nominal health when sampled, donors likely had unrecorded immune exposures nonetheless. The PCR was carried out with 60 Vbeta primers and 13 Jbeta primers. Assay: immunoSEQ multiplex PCR; the TCRdb copy retains only in-frame clones and omits some. The sample yields about 93,000 clones, about four fifths seen once. This chain connects TRBV28 to TRBJ2-2; perhaps TRBD2 as D (6 bases). The sample comprised PBMCs. The clonotype comes from a woman between 40 and 50 years old in good health and CMV-seronegative. The CDR3 spells CASSLWSGGTTGELFF. CDR3 sequence (DNA): TGTGCCAGCAGTTTATGGTCCGGGGGAACCACCGGGGAGCTGTTTTTT.